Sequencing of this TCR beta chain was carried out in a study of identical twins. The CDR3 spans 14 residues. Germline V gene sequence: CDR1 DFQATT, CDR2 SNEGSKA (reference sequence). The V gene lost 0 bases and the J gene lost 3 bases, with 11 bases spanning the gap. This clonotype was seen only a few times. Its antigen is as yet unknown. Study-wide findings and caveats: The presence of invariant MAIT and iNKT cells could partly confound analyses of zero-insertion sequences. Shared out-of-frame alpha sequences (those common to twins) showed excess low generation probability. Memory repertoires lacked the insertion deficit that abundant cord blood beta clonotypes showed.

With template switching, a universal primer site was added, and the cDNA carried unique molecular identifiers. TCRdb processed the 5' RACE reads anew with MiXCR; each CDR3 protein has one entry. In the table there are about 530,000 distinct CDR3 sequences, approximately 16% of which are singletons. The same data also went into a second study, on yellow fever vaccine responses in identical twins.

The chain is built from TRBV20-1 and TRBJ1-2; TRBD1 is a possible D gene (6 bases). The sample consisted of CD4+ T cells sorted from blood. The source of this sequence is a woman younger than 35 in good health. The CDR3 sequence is CSARDGGAHYGYTF. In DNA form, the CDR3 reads TGCAGTGCTAGAGATGGGGGGGCGCACTATGGCTACACCTTC.